Sequencing of this TCR beta chain was carried out in a study of Graves' ophthalmopathy and Graves' hyperthyroidism. Broader study findings: The study's model predicted ophthalmopathy progression at about 68% sensitivity and almost 75% specificity.

Of note for this clonotype: The target antigen is unknown.

Researchers took RNA transcripts and amplified TCR beta CDR3 regions from them. Second-round multiplex PCR followed a first-round RT-PCR using HTBI primers. TCRdb re-called the multiplex PCR reads with MiXCR, one entry per CDR3 protein. The repertoire holds a few hundred thousand distinct CDR3 sequences, with over 20% as singletons. Patients were left out if they had other autoimmune diseases, uncontrolled infections, pregnancy or lactation. The TCR originated in a woman under 30 with stable Graves' hyperthyroidism. The sample was peripheral blood.

DNA for the CDR3: TGTGCCAGCTGCCTACAGTCTTATCAGCCCCAGCATTTT. It yields the protein CASCLQSYQPQHF. V and J are TRBV7-8 and TRBJ1-5; D is undetermined. Between the trimmed V and J ends, which lost 8 bases and 5 bases, there was a span of 13 bases. From germline, CDR1 is SGHVS and CDR2 FQNEAQ. The CDR3 consists of 13 residues.